The entry that follows covers one TCR beta chain sequence. As yet, its antigen is unknown. This clone may be a read error of a much larger clone one base away. Per-sample PBMC isolation yielded at least 6.5 million cells. The V end was cut by 1 base, the J end by 4 bases, with 16 bases between. Germline V CDR1 and CDR2: DFQATT, SNEGSKA (reference sequence). This CDR3 region has 15 residues. A second PCR of 7 to 11 cycles used a sample-barcoded 5' primer and a J-beta primer mix. Each TCR beta cDNA got a 12-nucleotide random molecular identifier. TCRdb redid the calling of the 5' RACE reads with MiXCR, one entry per CDR3 protein. Among hundreds of thousands of distinct CDR3 sequences listed, approximately 30% were seen once. This entry is derived from a study of blood T cells in healthy people across ages. Overall study results and limits: Getting older went along with TCR beta diversity per million T cells dropping roughly linearly. It was the long-lived donors that had more naive CD4+ cells and higher diversity than aged donors.

This chain uses TRBV20-1 with TRBJ2-5; D tentatively fits TRBD1 or TRBD2 (6 bases each). Material: blood. The sequence was collected from a woman aged 80 or older in good health. Here the CDR3 DNA reads TGCAGTGCTAGAGCGGAGGGGGATATGAGAGAGACCCAGTACTTC. It is translated as CSARAEGDMRETQYF.